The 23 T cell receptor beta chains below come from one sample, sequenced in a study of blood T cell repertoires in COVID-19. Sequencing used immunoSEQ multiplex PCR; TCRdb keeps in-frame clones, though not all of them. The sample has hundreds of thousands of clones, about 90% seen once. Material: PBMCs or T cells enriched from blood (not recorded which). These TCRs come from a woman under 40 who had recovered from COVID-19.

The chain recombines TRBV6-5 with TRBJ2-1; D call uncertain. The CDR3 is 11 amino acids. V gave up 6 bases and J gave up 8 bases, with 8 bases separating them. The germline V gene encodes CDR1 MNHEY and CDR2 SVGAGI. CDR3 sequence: CASRSQDEQFF. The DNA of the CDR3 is TGTGCCAGCAGGAGCCAGGATGAGCAGTTCTTC.

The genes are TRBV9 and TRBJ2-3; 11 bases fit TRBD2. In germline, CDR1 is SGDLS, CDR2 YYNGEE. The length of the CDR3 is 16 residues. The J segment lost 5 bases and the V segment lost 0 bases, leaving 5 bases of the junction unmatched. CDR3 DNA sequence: TGTGCCAGCAGCGTAGAGGTAGCGGGAGGGGGAGATACGCAGTATTTT. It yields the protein CASSVEVAGGGDTQYF.

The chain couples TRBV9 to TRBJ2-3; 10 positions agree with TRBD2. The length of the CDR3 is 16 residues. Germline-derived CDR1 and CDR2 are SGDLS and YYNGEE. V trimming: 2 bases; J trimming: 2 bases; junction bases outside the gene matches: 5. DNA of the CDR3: TGTGCCAGCAGCGTCTCAGCGGGAGGGCACACAGATACGCAGTATTTT. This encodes CASSVSAGGHTDTQYF.

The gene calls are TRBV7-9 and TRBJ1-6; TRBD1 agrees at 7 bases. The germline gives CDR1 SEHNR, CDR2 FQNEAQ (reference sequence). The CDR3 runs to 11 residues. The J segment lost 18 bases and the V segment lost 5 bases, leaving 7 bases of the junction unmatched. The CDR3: CASSRGQEPHF. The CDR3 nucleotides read TGTGCCAGCAGCCGCGGACAGGAACCCCACTTT. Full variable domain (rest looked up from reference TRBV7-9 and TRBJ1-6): DTGVSQNPRHKITKRGQNVTFRCDPISEHNRLYWYRQTLGQGPEFLTYFQNEAQLEKSRLLSDRFSAERPKGSFSTLEIQRTEQGDSAMYLCASSRGQEPHFGNGTRLTVT.

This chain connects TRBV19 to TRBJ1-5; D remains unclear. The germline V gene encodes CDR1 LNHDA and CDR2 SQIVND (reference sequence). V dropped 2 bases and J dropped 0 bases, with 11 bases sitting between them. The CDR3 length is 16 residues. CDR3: CASSINREYSNQPQHF. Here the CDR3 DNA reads TGTGCCAGTAGTATAAACCGGGAGTATAGCAATCAGCCCCAGCATTTT. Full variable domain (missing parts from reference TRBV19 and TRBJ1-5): DGGITQSPKYLFRKEGQNVTLSCEQNLNHDAMYWYRQDPGQGLRLIYYSQIVNDFQKGDIAEGYSVSREKKESFPLTVTSAQKNPTAFYLCASSINREYSNQPQHFGDGTRLSIL.

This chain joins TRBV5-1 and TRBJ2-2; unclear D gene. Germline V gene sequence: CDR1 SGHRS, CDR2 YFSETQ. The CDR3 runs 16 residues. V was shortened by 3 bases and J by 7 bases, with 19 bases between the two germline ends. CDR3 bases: TGCGCCAGCAGCTCCGACCTCTGGAGTATCGGCGGGGAGCTGTTTTTT. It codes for CASSSDLWSIGGELFF.

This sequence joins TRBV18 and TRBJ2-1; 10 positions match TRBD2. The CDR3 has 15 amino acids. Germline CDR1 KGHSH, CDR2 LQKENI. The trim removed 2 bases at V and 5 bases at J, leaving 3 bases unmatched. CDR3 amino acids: CASSPGSGGNNEQFF. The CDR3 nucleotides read TGTGCCAGCTCACCAGGTAGCGGGGGGAACAATGAGCAGTTCTTC.

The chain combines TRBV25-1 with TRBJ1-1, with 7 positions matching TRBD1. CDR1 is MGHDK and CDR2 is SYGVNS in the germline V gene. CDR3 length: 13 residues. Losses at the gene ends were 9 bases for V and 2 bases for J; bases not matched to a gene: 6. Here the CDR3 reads CASKAGGNTEAFF. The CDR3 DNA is TGTGCCAGTAAGGCAGGGGGAAACACTGAAGCTTTCTTT.

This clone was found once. CDR3 in amino acids: CASSLDGSGELFF. The CDR3 nucleotides are TGTGCCAGCAGCTTAGACGGGTCCGGGGAGCTGTTTTTT. The chain carries TRBV11-3 and TRBJ2-2, with unresolved D. The CDR3 covers 13 residues. V lost 0 bases to trimming and J lost 6 bases, with 5 bases between them. Per germline, CDR1 SGHNT and CDR2 YENEEA.

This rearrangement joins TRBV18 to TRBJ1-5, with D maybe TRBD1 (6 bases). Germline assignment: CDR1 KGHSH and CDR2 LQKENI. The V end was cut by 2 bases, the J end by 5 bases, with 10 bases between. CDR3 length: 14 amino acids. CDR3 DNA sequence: TGTGCCAGCTCACCAGGAGGACAGCATCAGCCCCAGCATTTT. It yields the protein CASSPGGQHQPQHF.

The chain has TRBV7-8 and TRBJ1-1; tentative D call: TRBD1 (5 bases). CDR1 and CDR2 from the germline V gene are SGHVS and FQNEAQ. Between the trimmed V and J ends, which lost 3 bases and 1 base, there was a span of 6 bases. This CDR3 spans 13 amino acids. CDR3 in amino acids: CASSFTGNTEAFF. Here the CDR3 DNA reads TGTGCCAGCAGCTTTACAGGGAACACTGAAGCTTTCTTT. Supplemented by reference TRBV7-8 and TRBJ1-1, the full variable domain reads GAGVSQSPRYKVAKRGQDVALRCDPISGHVSLFWYQQALGQGPEFLTYFQNEAQLDKSGLPSDRFFAERPEGSVSTLKIQRTQQEDSAVYLCASSFTGNTEAFFGQGTRLTVV.

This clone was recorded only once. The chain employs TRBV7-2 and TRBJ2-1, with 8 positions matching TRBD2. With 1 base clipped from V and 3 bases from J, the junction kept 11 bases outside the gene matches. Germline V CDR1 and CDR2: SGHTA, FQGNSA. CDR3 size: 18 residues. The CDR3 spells CASSLVSAAGDLYNEQFF. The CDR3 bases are TGTGCCAGCAGCTTAGTGTCAGCAGCGGGGGATCTCTACAATGAGCAGTTCTTC.

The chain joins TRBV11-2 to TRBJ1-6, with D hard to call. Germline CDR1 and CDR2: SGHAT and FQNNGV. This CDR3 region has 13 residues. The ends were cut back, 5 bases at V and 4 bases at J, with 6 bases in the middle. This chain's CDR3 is CASSPGYNSPLHF. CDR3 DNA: TGTGCCAGCAGCCCCGGTTATAATTCACCCCTCCACTTT.

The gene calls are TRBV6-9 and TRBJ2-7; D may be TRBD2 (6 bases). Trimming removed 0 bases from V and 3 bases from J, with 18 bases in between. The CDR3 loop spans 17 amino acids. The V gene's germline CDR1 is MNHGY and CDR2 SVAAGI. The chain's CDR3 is CASSYSYTPGAHYEQYF. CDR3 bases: TGTGCCAGCAGTTATTCATACACCCCGGGAGCACACTACGAGCAGTACTTC.

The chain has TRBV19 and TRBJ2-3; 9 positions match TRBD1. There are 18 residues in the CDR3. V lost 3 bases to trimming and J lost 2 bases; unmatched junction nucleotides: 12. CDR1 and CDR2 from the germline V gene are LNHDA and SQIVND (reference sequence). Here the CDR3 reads CASSIPPLTGGVTDTQYF. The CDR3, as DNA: TGTGCCAGTAGTATCCCCCCCCTTACAGGGGGCGTCACAGATACGCAGTATTTT.

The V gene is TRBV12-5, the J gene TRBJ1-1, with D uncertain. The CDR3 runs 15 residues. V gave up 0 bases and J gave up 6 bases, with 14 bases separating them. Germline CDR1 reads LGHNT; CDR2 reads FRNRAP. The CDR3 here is CASGLVPRLLPEAFF. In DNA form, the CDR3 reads TGTGCTAGTGGTTTGGTACCGCGTTTGTTACCTGAAGCTTTCTTT.

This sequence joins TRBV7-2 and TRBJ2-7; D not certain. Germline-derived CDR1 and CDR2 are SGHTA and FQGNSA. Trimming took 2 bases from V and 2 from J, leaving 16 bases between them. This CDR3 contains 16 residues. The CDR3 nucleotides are TGTGCCAGCAGCTTACATAGCTCTGCCAGCACCTACGAGCAGTACTTC. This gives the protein CASSLHSSASTYEQYF.

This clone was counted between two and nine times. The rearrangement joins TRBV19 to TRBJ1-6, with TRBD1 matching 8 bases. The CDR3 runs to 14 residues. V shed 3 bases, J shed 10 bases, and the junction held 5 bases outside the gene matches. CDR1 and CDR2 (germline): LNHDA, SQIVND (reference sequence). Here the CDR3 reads CASSMSGGDSPLHF. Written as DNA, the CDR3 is TGTGCCAGTAGTATGTCAGGGGGCGACTCACCCCTCCACTTT.

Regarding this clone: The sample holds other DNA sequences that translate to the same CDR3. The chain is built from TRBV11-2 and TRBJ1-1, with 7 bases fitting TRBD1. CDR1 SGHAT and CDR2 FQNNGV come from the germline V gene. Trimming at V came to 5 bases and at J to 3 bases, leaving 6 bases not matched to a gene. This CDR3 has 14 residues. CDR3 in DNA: TGTGCCAGCAGCCTGACAGGGAAGGACACTGAAGCTTTCTTT. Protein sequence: CASSLTGKDTEAFF.

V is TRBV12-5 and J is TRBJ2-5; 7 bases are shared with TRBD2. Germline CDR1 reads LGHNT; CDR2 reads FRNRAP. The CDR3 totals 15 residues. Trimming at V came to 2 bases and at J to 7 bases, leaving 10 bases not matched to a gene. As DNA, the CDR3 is TGTGCTAGTGGTTTGCTAATCGGCGGGAGTGGGACCCAGTACTTC. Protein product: CASGLLIGGSGTQYF.

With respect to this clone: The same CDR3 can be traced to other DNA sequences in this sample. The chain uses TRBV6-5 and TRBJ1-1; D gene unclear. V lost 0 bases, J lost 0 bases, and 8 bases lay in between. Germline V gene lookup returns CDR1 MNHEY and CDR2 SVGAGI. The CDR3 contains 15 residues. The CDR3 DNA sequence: TGTGCCAGCAGTTACTCGGCAGGCTTGAACACTGAAGCTTTCTTT. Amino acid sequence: CASSYSAGLNTEAFF.

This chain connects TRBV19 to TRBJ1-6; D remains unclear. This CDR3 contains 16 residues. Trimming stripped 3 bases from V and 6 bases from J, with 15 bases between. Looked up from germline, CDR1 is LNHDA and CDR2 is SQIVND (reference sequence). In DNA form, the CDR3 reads TGTGCCAGTAGTATCAAATCCGGGTCCACTAATTCACCCCTCCACTTT. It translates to CASSIKSGSTNSPLHF.

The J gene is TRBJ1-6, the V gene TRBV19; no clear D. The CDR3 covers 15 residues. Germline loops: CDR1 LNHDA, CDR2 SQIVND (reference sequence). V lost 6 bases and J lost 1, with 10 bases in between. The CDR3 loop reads CASRLAVSYNSPLHF. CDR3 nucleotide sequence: TGTGCCAGTAGGTTAGCGGTATCCTATAATTCACCCCTCCACTTT.